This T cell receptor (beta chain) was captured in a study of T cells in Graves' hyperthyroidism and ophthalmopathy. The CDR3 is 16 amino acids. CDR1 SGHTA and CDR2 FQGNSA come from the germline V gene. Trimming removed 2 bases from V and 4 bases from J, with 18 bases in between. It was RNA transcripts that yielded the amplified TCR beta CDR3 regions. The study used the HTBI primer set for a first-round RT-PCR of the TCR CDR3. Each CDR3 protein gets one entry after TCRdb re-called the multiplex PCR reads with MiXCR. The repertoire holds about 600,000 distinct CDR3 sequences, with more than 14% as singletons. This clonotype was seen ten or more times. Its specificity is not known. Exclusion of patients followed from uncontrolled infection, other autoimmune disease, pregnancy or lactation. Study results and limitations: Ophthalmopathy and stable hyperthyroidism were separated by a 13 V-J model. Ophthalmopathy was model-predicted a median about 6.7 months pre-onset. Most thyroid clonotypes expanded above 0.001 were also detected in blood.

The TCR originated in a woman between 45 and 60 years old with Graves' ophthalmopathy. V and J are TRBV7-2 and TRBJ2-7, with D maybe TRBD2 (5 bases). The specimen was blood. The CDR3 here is CASSLRGSFPPYEQYF. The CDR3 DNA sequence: TGTGCCAGCAGCTTAAGAGGGAGTTTCCCCCCTTACGAGCAGTACTTC.